These T cell receptor beta chains were read from a single sample in a study of vaccination and CD4 T cells after COVID-19. No antigen has been assigned to these receptors. TCRdb reprocessed the PCR reads with MiXCR, giving one entry per CDR3 protein. The repertoire holds roughly 13,000 distinct CDR3 sequences, with 50% as singletons. Sequencing was performed on CD4+ T cells from blood, cultured in vitro. Receptor source: a human donor who had recovered from COVID-19. Each CDR3 is given with its conserved first and last residue. Fields, in order: V gene, J gene, clone size, D gene, CDR3 protein, CDR3 DNA. The D gene is left open where the match is weak. Size values are once, few and many counts, or a class for expanded clones, and some rows have none.

TRBV6-1,TRBJ2-3,once,TRBD1,CASSMGQGVTDTQYF,TGTGCCAGCAGTATGGGTCAGGGGGTGACAGATACGCAGTATTTT
TRBV9,TRBJ2-5,-,-,CASSGGGSKETQYF,TGTGCCAGCAGCGGTGGGGGTTCAAAAGAGACCCAGTACTTC
TRBV15,TRBJ2-3,-,-,CATSRGIRDTNTDTQYF,TGTGCCACCAGCAGAGGAATCCGGGACACTAACACAGATACGCAGTATTTT
TRBV5-1,TRBJ2-7,few,TRBD1,CASSPGQPNNRYEQYF,TGCGCCAGCAGCCCGGGACAGCCCAACAACCGCTACGAGCAGTACTTC
TRBV5-1,TRBJ1-2,medium-sized,TRBD1,CASSPGQDGYTF,TGCGCCAGCAGCCCCGGACAGGATGGCTACACCTTC
TRBV7-6,TRBJ1-3,-,-,CASSLDSYSGNTIYF,TGTGCCAGCAGCTTAGACAGCTACTCTGGAAACACCATATATTTT
TRBV7-2,TRBJ2-5,-,TRBD2,CASSLQSASGFQETQYF,TGTGCCAGCAGCTTACAGTCGGCTAGCGGTTTTCAAGAGACCCAGTACTTC
TRBV11-3,TRBJ2-3,-,-,CASSSPGPSTDTQYF,TGTGCCAGCAGCTCACCGGGGCCTAGCACAGATACGCAGTATTTT
TRBV19,TRBJ1-5,-,TRBD1,CASSIWEGAGLFPQHF,TGTGCCAGTAGTATATGGGAGGGGGCCGGCCTTTTTCCCCAGCATTTT
TRBV5-4,TRBJ1-1,-,TRBD1,CASSLGQGGTEAFF,TGTGCCAGCAGCTTGGGACAGGGGGGGACTGAAGCTTTCTTT
TRBV6-2/TRBV6-3,TRBJ1-1,-,-,CASSYLGGVNTEAFF,TGTGCCAGCAGTTACCTCGGGGGGGTGAACACTGAAGCTTTCTTT
TRBV27,TRBJ1-1,-,TRBD1,CASGDRVGTEAFF,TGTGCCAGCGGAGACAGGGTGGGGACTGAAGCTTTCTTT
TRBV28,TRBJ1-5,-,TRBD1,CASSLDQGAGQPQHF,TGTGCCAGCAGTTTGGATCAGGGGGCAGGTCAGCCCCAGCATTTT
TRBV20-1,TRBJ2-1,-,-,CSANKRVQDNEQFF,TGCAGTGCTAATAAGAGGGTCCAAGACAATGAGCAGTTCTTC
TRBV2,TRBJ2-5,few,TRBD2,CASSVVSGGVETQYF,TGTGCCAGCAGTGTCGTTAGCGGGGGGGTAGAGACCCAGTACTTC
TRBV18,TRBJ1-2,-,-,CASSEGPHYGYTF,TGTGCCAGCTCAGAGGGACCCCACTATGGCTACACCTTC
TRBV19,TRBJ1-5,-,TRBD1,CASSLGTVTNQPQHF,TGTGCCAGTAGTTTAGGGACAGTGACTAATCAGCCCCAGCATTTT